This T cell receptor (beta chain) was profiled in a study of vaccination and CD4 T cells after COVID-19 (dated by TCRdb to the early 2020s). Study-level background: SARS-CoV-2 positivity had been established in the convalescent patients by nasal swab PCR, and mild disease was recorded in roughly 9 of these patients and severe disease in one. Six males and four females were included in the convalescent cohort, with two Hispanic individuals, seven Caucasians, two Asians and one multiracial person represented. Post-vaccine blood samples were collected a median of about 69 days after the second vaccine dose, ranging from roughly 14 to 241 days. Overlapping spike peptide pools from SARS-CoV-2 and from the common cold coronaviruses HCoV-NL63, HCoV-OC43 and HCoV-229E were used as culture stimuli. Post-COVID blood samples were collected from convalescent patients a median of around 96 days after diagnosis, with a range of about 30 to 180 days. In control cultures, a CEFX viral epitope pool was used as positive control, an HIV-1 Nef peptide pool was used as negative control, or no peptide was added. In ten to eleven COVID-19 convalescent patients and a handful of infection-naive healthy vaccine recipients, the spike-specific CD4+ TCR repertoire before mRNA vaccination was compared with the repertoire after mRNA vaccination. Participants got two doses of the Pfizer-BioNTech BNT162b2 vaccine (n=8) or two doses of the Moderna mRNA-1273 vaccine (n=2). Summary of the overall study and its limitations: Of the vaccine-specific clones in convalescent patients, 304 of 307, or nearly all, reacted only to SARS-CoV-2 spike and did not cross-react with common cold coronaviruses. In convalescent patients, a median around 86% of post-vaccine SARS-CoV-2-reactive clones were detected only after vaccination, and vaccine-specific priming was suggested by this finding. The study included relatively few convalescent patients and did not analyze early timepoints after natural infection. Although the median number of SARS-CoV-2-reactive clonotypes went up from fewer than 25 after infection to 38 after vaccination, the increase was not significant.

Library preparation employed PCR. TCR sequencing of DNA from cultured CD4+ T cells used the Oncomine TCR Beta short-read assay at the Johns Hopkins FTIC core. The QIAamp micro DNA kit was used to extract genomic DNA from the cultured CD4+ T cells. The Oncomine TCR Beta libraries from cultured CD4+ T cells were pooled using unique dual indexes and then sequenced on an Illumina iSeq 100. The study's processing was this. Non-productive sequences were filtered out, and CDR3s that did not start with C, did not end with F or W, or were shorter than 7 amino acids were discarded. Antigen-specific clonotypes were identified with the MANAFEST web application by comparing peptide-stimulated wells with reference and other culture wells. Positive clones required FDR below 0.05, an odds ratio above 5, and productive frequency above 0.1% in at least two of three replicate wells. A clonotype counted as cross-reactive if it showed significant expansion both in the SARS-CoV-2 spike wells and in at least one common cold coronavirus spike condition. Levenshtein distances (stringdist) and unrooted phylogenetic trees (ape) in R version 3.6.1 were used to assess CDR3 homology. TCRdb redid the processing of the public reads, applying fastp at Q25 and MiXCR, and retained in-frame beta chains. For every CDR3 protein sequence, its rows merge into one entry that carries the most common genes and DNA. The V and J calls come from TCRdb's annotation, not from the publication. Within this sample are about 10,000 distinct CDR3 sequences, with roughly 50% of them counted one time only. Roughly 20% of the sample is held by the ten biggest clonotypes.

Via the germline V gene (reference sequence), CDR1 is MNHEY and CDR2 SMNVEV. Trimming takes 4 bases off V and 4 bases off J; junction bases not matched to a gene: 22. Taken from cysteine to phenylalanine, the CDR3 has 20 residues. The kept DNA is CDR3 alone, 60 bases in frame from the first base. This clonotype came up a few times. Its antigen is not yet known. There are no base qualities to consult, and no much larger clone falls within one base. The treatment or condition label, read with the paper, signifies: roughly 10-day PBMC culture with coronavirus spike peptide pools or control peptides (ViraFEST assay). To expand antigen-specific T cells with peptide pools and then pick out the expanded clonotypes through TCR sequencing, the study relied on the ViraFEST assay. Positive SARS-CoV-2 PCR tests in the convalescent patients dated from March to December 2020, before Alpha, Beta and Delta variants emerged in the United States. Each well held under 2.5 million PBMCs cultured in IMDM containing about 5% human AB serum and approximately 9.8 IU/ml IL-2, with 10 ug/ml peptide pools added. Half of the culture medium was replaced with fresh IL-2-containing medium on days 3 and 7. CD4+ T cells were isolated after about nine days of culture through negative selection using the EasySep CD4+ T cell isolation kit. Ficoll-Paque Plus gradient centrifugation was used to isolate PBMCs from whole blood, and the isolated PBMCs were then either used fresh or cryopreserved at -140C. Culture conditions were generally each tested in triplicate wells.

This receptor chain uses TRBV27 and TRBJ2-3, with 8 central nucleotides matching TRBD2. Sequencing was performed on CD4+ T cells from blood, cultured in vitro. The clonotype originates from a human donor who had recovered from COVID-19. The CDR3 protein sequence reads: CASSSLAGGLRGVKADTQYF. The sequenced DNA: TGTGCCAGCAGTTCTCTGGCGGGAGGCCTGAGGGGGGTAAAGGCAGATACGCAGTATTTT.